This T cell receptor beta chain is from a study of OX40 agonist ivuxolimab in advanced cancers. Across the study: With a range of roughly 20 to 85, age averaged 60 years, and more than 75% were male. Partial responses were observed in three patients, of whom one had hepatocellular carcinoma and two had cutaneous melanoma.

This CDR3 is 14 amino acids long. V dropped 0 bases and J dropped 9 bases, with 13 bases sitting between them. Looked up from germline, CDR1 is SGHRS and CDR2 is YFSETQ. Worth noting for this clone: Its specificity is not known.

Systemic immunosuppression or autoimmune disease history was grounds to exclude patients. Clones were sequenced by immunoSEQ multiplex PCR, and TCRdb holds only the in-frame ones, with some missing. The repertoire holds fewer than 90,000 clones, with around 87% as singletons. General study findings and limits: Both blood CD4+ and CD8+ T cells showed clonal growth by week 6 at 0.1 to 3.0 mg/kg.

The chain couples TRBV5-1 to TRBJ1-5, with D maybe TRBD1 (5 bases). This sequence was found in an adult with an advanced solid tumor such as melanoma, head and neck, liver or kidney cancer. The specimen comprised CD4+ or CD8+ T cells sorted from blood, sampled in a trial of the OX40 agonist ivuxolimab. Written as DNA, the CDR3 is TGCGCCAGCAGCTTGGTCCCAGGGTTTCCGCCCCAGCATTTT. This codes for CASSLVPGFPPQHF.